This T cell receptor beta chain was captured in a study of CD8 T cells in Susac syndrome. Study findings and constraints: The authors acknowledged that their TCR sequencing and HLA analysis involved a relatively small number of individuals.

The CDR3 loop spans 13 amino acids. CDR1 LGHDT and CDR2 YNNKEL come from the germline V gene (reference sequence). With V trimmed by 5 bases and J by 4 bases, 2 bases remained unmatched. For this clonotype: Its cognate antigen is unknown.

A quantity of about 0.5 to 1 ug RNA underwent reverse transcription using random hexamers. MiXCR, applied by TCRdb to the immunoSEQ multiplex PCR reads, yields one record per CDR3 protein. The sample contains over 150,000 distinct CDR3 sequences, 90% to 95% of which appear only once. Sequencing of TCR beta was performed on blood CD8+ T cells and on blood CD4+ T cells. Isolation of CD8+ and CD4+ T cells was performed negatively, whereas enrichment of TEMRA cells was done by FACS. The sequencing sample was made of CD4+ T cells from PBMCs. This receptor was taken from a human donor with multiple sclerosis. The chain has TRBV3-1 and TRBJ1-2, with 9 bases aligning to TRBD1. The CDR3 region has the DNA TGTGCCAGCAGCGGACAGGGGCCCTATGGCTACACCTTC. Its protein is CASSGQGPYGYTF.